This T cell receptor (beta chain) was found in a study of T cell responses to AZD1222 COVID-19 vaccine. Some clones are missing from TCRdb's copy, which holds only in-frame ones; the method was immunoSEQ multiplex PCR. The table shows approximately 110,000 clones, with about 90% occurring only once. Germline lookup yields CDR1 LNHDA and CDR2 SQIVND (reference sequence). The CDR3 has 20 amino acids. Losses at the gene ends were 2 bases for V and 4 bases for J; bases not matched to a gene: 16. This sequence joins TRBV19 and TRBJ2-6; 8 nucleotides line up with TRBD2. The receptor comes from an adult who received the AZD1222 COVID-19 vaccine. The sample here was peripheral blood, taken 28 days after the second AZD1222 dose. The CDR3: CASSITTPGLGYSGANVLTF. CDR3 nucleotides: TGTGCCAGTAGTATAACTACCCCGGGACTAGGGTACTCCGGGGCCAACGTCCTGACTTTC.